Given below is one T cell receptor beta chain in context. Germline V gives CDR1 SNHLY, CDR2 FYNNEI. This CDR3 is built from 14 residues. These data belong to a study of T cells expressing NK-cell markers. Overall study: Sorted CD3+CD56+NKG2C+, CD3+CD56+NKG2C- and CD3+CD56-NKG2C+ T-cell subsets were beta-chain profiled.

Beta-chain TCR cDNA was generated via 5'RACE template switching with UMIs. TCRdb re-called the 5' RACE reads and catalogs CDR3 proteins one per entry, DNA excluded. This table holds some 390,000 distinct CDR3 sequences. The chain combines TRBV2 with TRBJ2-3; lacking DNA, the TRBD2 call made by TCRdb goes unchecked. Sample: blood T cells: a sorted CD56 or NKG2C T cell subset, CD4+ or CD8+ T cells, or bulk PBMC T cells (not recorded which). This receptor was identified in a woman aged 45-65 years in good health. The chain's CDR3 is CASSEATSLNTQYF.